Listed here are 7 T cell receptor beta chains from one sample, sequenced in a study of T cell responses to AZD1222 COVID-19 vaccine. Repertoires were generated with immunoSEQ multiplex PCR, while TCRdb's copy carries only in-frame clones and drops some. The table lists roughly 120,000 clones, about 85% of them singletons. Sequencing used peripheral blood, obtained on day 0 of AZD1222 vaccination. Receptor source: an adult in good health.

CDR3 nucleotides: TGTGCCAGCAGCAACGCCGGTACCCACACTGAAGCTTTCTTT. Protein: CASSNAGTHTEAFF. The J gene is TRBJ1-1, the V gene TRBV27; D remains unclear. The CDR3 loop spans 14 amino acids. From germline, CDR1 is MNHEY and CDR2 SMNVEV (reference sequence). V was shortened by 6 bases and J by 3 bases, with 14 bases between the two germline ends.

This chain's CDR3 is CAWSAGVRYGYTF. The CDR3 DNA reads TGTGCCTGGAGTGCGGGAGTCCGCTATGGCTACACCTTC. This chain links TRBV30 with TRBJ1-2; D remains unclear. The CDR3 has 13 amino acids. V was shortened by 1 base and J by 4 bases, with 10 bases between the two germline ends. Germline-derived CDR1 and CDR2 are GTSNPN and SVGIG (reference sequence).

The rearrangement joins TRBV19 to TRBJ1-5, with D hard to call. In germline, CDR1 is LNHDA, CDR2 SQIVND (reference sequence). CDR3 size: 15 residues. Trimming shortened V by 1 base and J by 1 base, and 8 bases separated the two germline ends. The CDR3 sequence: CASSIGISSNQPQHF. The CDR3 region has the DNA TGTGCCAGTAGTATAGGGATTTCAAGCAATCAGCCCCAGCATTTT.

The rearrangement links TRBV11-2 to TRBJ1-1; D may be TRBD1 (6 bases). CDR1 is SGHAT, CDR2 FQNNGV, per germline. Trimming took off 1 base at V and 1 base at J, with 10 bases between the two ends. The length of the CDR3 is 15 residues. The CDR3, as DNA: TGTGCCAGCAGCTTAGGGGCGACAGGGAACACTGAAGCTTTCTTT. The encoded protein is CASSLGATGNTEAFF. Together with reference TRBV11-2 and TRBJ1-1, the CDR3 gives the full variable domain: EAGVAQSPRYKIIEKRQSVAFWCNPISGHATLYWYQQILGQGPKLLIQFQNNGVVDDSQLPKDRFSAERLKGVDSTLKIQPAKLEDSAVYLCASSLGATGNTEAFFGQGTRLTVV.

The chain couples TRBV7-9 to TRBJ2-4, with D tentatively TRBD2 (5 bases). CDR1 is SEHNR and CDR2 is FQNEAQ in the germline V gene (reference sequence). The length of the CDR3 is 14 residues. V was clipped by 1 base and J by 9 bases, with 13 bases between them. The CDR3 DNA reads TGTGCCAGCAGCTTAGGCGGGTTTCAGGTCATTCAGTACTTC. This sequence encodes CASSLGGFQVIQYF.

The chain links TRBV12-3 or TRBV12-4 to TRBJ2-3, with 9 bases matching TRBD1. The CDR3 is made up of 13 amino acids. Trimming took 9 bases from V and 0 from J; bases not matched to a gene: 1. The CDR3 loop reads CASGQGSTDTQYF. Written as DNA, the CDR3 is TGTGCCAGTGGACAGGGGAGCACAGATACGCAGTATTTT.

V usage is TRBV19 and J usage is TRBJ1-5, with a weak D call TRBD1 (5 bases). The CDR3 sequence is 14 residues long. Germline V lookup: CDR1 LNHDA, CDR2 SQIVND (reference sequence). The V end was cut by 0 bases, the J end by 7 bases, with 10 bases between. CDR3 amino acids: CASSIDLRGQPQHF. The CDR3 DNA sequence: TGTGCCAGTAGTATAGATCTTAGGGGCCAGCCCCAGCATTTT.